This T cell receptor (beta chain) stems from a study of TIL therapy for anti-PD-1-resistant metastatic lung cancer. Whole-study context: Tumors were harvested before any PD-1/PD-L1 blockade.

Sequencing used immunoSEQ v3. Libraries were sequenced to approximately 2 million read pairs (survey) or about 4.5-6 million (deep). Method: immunoSEQ multiplex PCR; TCRdb's copy keeps in-frame clones and lacks some. The repertoire holds about 60,000 clones, with roughly 87% as singletons. Time point of the sample: pre-treatment sample, taken before nivolumab and TIL therapy. Germline V CDR1 and CDR2: MNHEY, SMNVEV (reference sequence). This CDR3 is built from 15 residues. V gave up 5 bases and J gave up 7 bases, with 18 bases separating them. V usage is TRBV27 and J usage is TRBJ2-1; D may be TRBD1 or TRBD2 (6 bases each). The receptor was derived from a person between 30 and 79 years old with non-small cell lung cancer. Source: blood, taken at baseline. The DNA for the CDR3 is TGTGCCAGCAGTCTAGGCTGGGGGGCCAGGAATGAGCAGTTCTTC. Amino acid sequence: CASSLGWGARNEQFF.